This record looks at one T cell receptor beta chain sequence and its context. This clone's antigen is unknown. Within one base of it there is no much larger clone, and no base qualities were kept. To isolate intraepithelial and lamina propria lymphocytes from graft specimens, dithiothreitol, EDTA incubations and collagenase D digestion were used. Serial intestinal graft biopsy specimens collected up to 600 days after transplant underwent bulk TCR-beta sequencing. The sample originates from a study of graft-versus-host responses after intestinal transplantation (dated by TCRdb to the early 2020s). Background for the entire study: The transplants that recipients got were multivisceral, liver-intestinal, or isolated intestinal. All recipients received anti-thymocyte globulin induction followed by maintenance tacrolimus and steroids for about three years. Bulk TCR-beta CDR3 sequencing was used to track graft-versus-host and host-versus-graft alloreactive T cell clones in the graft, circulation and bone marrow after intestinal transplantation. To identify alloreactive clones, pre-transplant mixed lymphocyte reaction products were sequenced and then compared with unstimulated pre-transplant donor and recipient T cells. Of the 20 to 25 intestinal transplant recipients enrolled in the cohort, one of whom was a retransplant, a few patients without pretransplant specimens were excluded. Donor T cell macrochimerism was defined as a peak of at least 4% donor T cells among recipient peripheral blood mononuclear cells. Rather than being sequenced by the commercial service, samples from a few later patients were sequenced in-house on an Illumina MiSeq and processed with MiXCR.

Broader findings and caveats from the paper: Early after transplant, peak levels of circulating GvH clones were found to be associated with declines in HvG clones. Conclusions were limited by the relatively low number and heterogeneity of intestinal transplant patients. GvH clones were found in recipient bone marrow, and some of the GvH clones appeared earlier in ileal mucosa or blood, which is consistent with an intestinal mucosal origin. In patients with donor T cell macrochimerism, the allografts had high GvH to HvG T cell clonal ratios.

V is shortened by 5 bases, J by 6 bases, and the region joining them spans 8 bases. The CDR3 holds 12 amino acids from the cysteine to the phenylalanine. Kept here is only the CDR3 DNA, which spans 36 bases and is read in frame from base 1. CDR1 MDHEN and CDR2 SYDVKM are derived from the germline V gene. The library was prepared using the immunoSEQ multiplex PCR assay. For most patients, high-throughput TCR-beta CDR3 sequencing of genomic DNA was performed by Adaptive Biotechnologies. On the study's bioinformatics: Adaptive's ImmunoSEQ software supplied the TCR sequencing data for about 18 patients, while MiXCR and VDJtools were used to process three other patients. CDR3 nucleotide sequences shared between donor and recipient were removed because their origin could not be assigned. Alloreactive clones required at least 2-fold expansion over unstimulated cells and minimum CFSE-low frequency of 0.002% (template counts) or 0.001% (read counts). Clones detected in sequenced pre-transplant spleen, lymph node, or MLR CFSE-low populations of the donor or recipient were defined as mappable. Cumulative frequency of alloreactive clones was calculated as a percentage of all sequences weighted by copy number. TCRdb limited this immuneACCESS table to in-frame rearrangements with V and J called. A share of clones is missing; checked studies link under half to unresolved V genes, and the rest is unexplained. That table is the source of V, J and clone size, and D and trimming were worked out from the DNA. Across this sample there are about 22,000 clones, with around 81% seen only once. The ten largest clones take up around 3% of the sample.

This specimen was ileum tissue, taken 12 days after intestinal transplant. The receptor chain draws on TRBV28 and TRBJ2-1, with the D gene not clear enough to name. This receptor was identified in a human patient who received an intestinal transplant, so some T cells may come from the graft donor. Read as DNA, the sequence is TGTGCCAGCAGTGCCCCAGGCAATGAGCAGTTCTTC. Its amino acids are CASSAPGNEQFF.